This TCR beta chain emerged from a study of blood T cell repertoires in COVID-19. Study overall: Acute and convalescent COVID-19 samples came from the United States, Italy and Spain. PBMCs, B-cell-depleted T cells, or T cells provided the cDNA or gDNA that made up the material.

Per the original data handling: Amplification of reference gene primers provided the estimated nucleated cell counts. Libraries were prepared by immunoSEQ multiplex PCR; TCRdb keeps only in-frame clonotypes and omits some of them. V and J calls and clone size are copied from that table; D and trimming were computed from the DNA. The data contain 200,000 to 250,000 clones, approximately 86% of them singletons. The germline V gene encodes CDR1 SGHVS and CDR2 FNYEAQ. The CDR3 extends over 16 amino acids. Trimming removed 5 bases at V and 2 bases at J, with 18 bases between. The sequence was collected from a woman aged 25 to 39 who had recovered from COVID-19. Sequencing input: peripheral blood. This chain uses TRBV7-6 with TRBJ2-5; possibly TRBD1 for D (6 bases). CDR3 protein: CASSPAHPTGQETQYF. The CDR3, as DNA: TGTGCCAGCAGCCCCGCACACCCTACAGGGCAAGAGACCCAGTACTTC.